This T cell receptor (beta chain) was identified in a study of T cell responses to AZD1222 COVID-19 vaccine. The CDR3 extends over 15 amino acids. The ends lost 2 bases at V and 4 bases at J; junction bases unmatched: 6. Germline CDR1 reads KGHSH; CDR2 reads LQKENI. The data were produced by immunoSEQ multiplex PCR, yet TCRdb's version contains in-frame clones alone and is incomplete. This table has roughly 100,000 clones, about nine tenths appearing once. Regarding the study as a whole: Donors in the cohort were predominantly white British and more often female, and clonal diversity was possibly underestimated.

A remark on this clone: Its target is not known.

V gene TRBV18 combines with J gene TRBJ1-1, with 8 bases matching TRBD1. This material consisted of peripheral blood, taken on day 0 of AZD1222 vaccination. This TCR derives from an adult in good health. The CDR3 coding sequence is TGTGCCAGCTCACCAGACAGGGGCCATGGCACTGAAGCTTTCTTT. It specifies CASSPDRGHGTEAFF.